Each of the 2 T cell receptor beta chains below was sequenced from the same sample in a study of early T cells in non-severe SARS-CoV-2 infection. In TCRdb, the 5' RACE reads were re-called with MiXCR into one record per CDR3 protein. The table shows around 80,000 distinct CDR3 sequences, with approximately 13% occurring only once. Sequenced material: whole blood. The receptors shown here come from an adult who was a healthcare worker with PCR-confirmed SARS-CoV-2 infection or an uninfected control (not recorded which).

This clonotype was observed a handful of times. The chain uses TRBV6-2 or TRBV6-3 and TRBJ2-2; 7 bases are shared with TRBD2. Germline V gene lookup returns CDR1 MNHEY and CDR2 SVGEGT. The CDR3 sequence is 15 residues long. The V and J ends lost 8 bases and 3 bases, in that order; junction bases with no gene match: 9. The CDR3 spells CASRPAAGDTGELFF. DNA of the CDR3: TGTGCCAGCCGGCCGGCGGCGGGGGACACCGGGGAGCTGTTTTTT.

The CDR3 sequence is CASSLSLNTDTQYF. The CDR3 region has the DNA TGTGCCAGCAGTTTATCCCTCAACACAGATACGCAGTATTTT. The V gene is TRBV27, the J gene TRBJ2-3; D is unclear. Trimming took off 0 bases at V and 2 bases at J, with 6 bases between the two ends. CDR3 length: 14 residues. Germline V gene sequence: CDR1 MNHEY, CDR2 SMNVEV (reference sequence).